This TCR beta chain was sequenced in a study of blood T cell repertoires in COVID-19. Study information: Samples came from the United States, Italy and Spain, spanning acute and convalescent COVID-19.

Assay: immunoSEQ multiplex PCR; the TCRdb copy retains only in-frame clones and omits some. The sample includes 150,000 to 250,000 clones, roughly 87% of them seen just once. CDR1 is SGHRS and CDR2 is YFSETQ in the germline V gene. After removal of 7 bases from V and 3 bases from J, the junction contained 6 bases not matched to a gene. This CDR3 region has 13 residues. This TCR derives from a woman aged 25 to 39 who had recovered from COVID-19. The chain links TRBV5-1 to TRBJ1-1; 7 bases match TRBD1. The source material was PBMCs or T cells enriched from blood (not recorded which). The CDR3 reads CASRDSFDTEAFF. The CDR3 DNA sequence: TGCGCCAGCCGGGACAGCTTTGACACTGAAGCTTTCTTT.